The next 27 T cell receptor beta chains were all read from a single sample in a study of cytomegalovirus exposure and HLA in healthy donors. Primers: 60 Vbeta forward and 13 Jbeta reverse. The repertoire was sequenced with immunoSEQ multiplex PCR; TCRdb's copy has only in-frame clones and lacks some. The sample has 110,000 to 150,000 clones, under 80% seen once. Material for sequencing was PBMCs. The receptors were sampled from a woman aged 45 to 65 in good health and CMV-seropositive.

V is TRBV9 and J is TRBJ1-2; TRBD1 agrees at 7 bases. The CDR3 runs to 13 residues. The V and J ends lost 1 base and 3 bases, in that order; junction bases with no gene match: 0. Germline CDR1 reads SGDLS; CDR2 reads YYNGEE. As DNA, the CDR3 is TGTGCCAGCAGCGTAACAGGGGACTATGGCTACACCTTC. Encoded protein: CASSVTGDYGYTF. The whole variable domain, remainder taken from reference TRBV9 and TRBJ1-2, is DSGVTQTPKHLITATGQRVTLRCSPRSGDLSVYWYQQSLDQGLQFLIQYYNGEERAKGNILERFSAQQFPDLHSELNLSSLELGDSALYFCASSVTGDYGYTFGSGTRLTVV.

The V and J genes are TRBV7-6 and TRBJ2-7; perhaps TRBD1 as D (6 bases). V was trimmed by 6 bases and J by 7 bases, leaving 10 bases between them. From germline, CDR1 is SGHVS and CDR2 FNYEAQ. The CDR3 contains 11 residues. The CDR3 DNA is TGTGCCAGCAGGTCGCAGGGGGAGCAGTACTTC. Its translation: CASRSQGEQYF.

This clone was seen only once. The chain couples TRBV30 to TRBJ1-2; D uncertain. Trimming shortened V by 4 bases and J by 4 bases, and 13 bases separated the two germline ends. Germline lookup yields CDR1 GTSNPN and CDR2 SVGIG (reference sequence). The CDR3 contains 13 residues. CDR3 residues: CAWKDGGFYGYTF. The CDR3 DNA follows: TGTGCCTGGAAGGACGGAGGTTTCTATGGCTACACCTTC.

This rearrangement joins TRBV29-1 to TRBJ1-1; maybe TRBD1 (6 bases). Germline CDR1 SQVTM, CDR2 ANQGSEA. CDR3 size: 13 residues. The ends were cut back, 4 bases at V and 1 base at J, with 10 bases in the middle. CDR3 in amino acids: CSVVTGSNTEAFF. Written as DNA, the CDR3 is TGCAGCGTTGTCACAGGGTCGAACACTGAAGCTTTCTTT.

The rearrangement joins TRBV7-2 to TRBJ2-7, with 7 bases fitting TRBD2. The CDR3 consists of 15 residues. CDR1 and CDR2 from the germline V gene are SGHTA and FQGNSA. V lost 3 bases to trimming and J lost 7 bases; unmatched junction nucleotides: 12. The CDR3 here is CASSLNSRGVLEQYF. Here the CDR3 DNA reads TGTGCCAGCAGCTTGAACAGTCGGGGGGTGCTGGAGCAGTACTTC.

The chain carries TRBV6-5 and TRBJ2-7, with 10 bases matching TRBD1. The V and J ends lost 6 bases and 3 bases, in that order; junction bases with no gene match: 8. The CDR3 is 15 amino acids. CDR1 and CDR2 from the germline V gene are MNHEY and SVGAGI. This CDR3 reads CASSRAGTGDYEQYF. The CDR3 DNA sequence: TGTGCCAGCAGCCGCGCCGGGACAGGGGACTACGAGCAGTACTTC.

The chain combines TRBV5-6 with TRBJ1-2; 7 bases line up with TRBD1. CDR1 and CDR2 (germline): SGHDT, YYEEEE. The ends lost 2 bases at V and 5 bases at J; junction bases unmatched: 6. This CDR3 region has 14 residues. The CDR3 here is CASSFWTGYYGYTF. CDR3 in DNA: TGTGCCAGCAGCTTCTGGACAGGTTATTATGGCTACACCTTC.

V is TRBV4-2 and J is TRBJ2-1; 14 positions match TRBD2. Trimming at V came to 2 bases and at J to 9 bases, leaving 9 bases not matched to a gene. The CDR3 is 17 amino acids. Germline V CDR1 and CDR2: LGHNA, YNFKEQ. CDR3 in DNA: TGTGCCAGCAGCCAAAACGGACTAGCGGGGGGCCGGGGTGAGCAGTTCTTC. This gives the protein CASSQNGLAGGRGEQFF.

The gene calls are TRBV6-5 and TRBJ1-1; D is uncertain. This CDR3 has 13 residues. V was cut by 6 bases and J by 3 bases, with 11 bases left in between. CDR1 and CDR2 (germline): MNHEY, SVGAGI. The CDR3 here is CASSPMMDTEAFF. CDR3 sequence (DNA): TGTGCCAGCAGCCCTATGATGGACACTGAAGCTTTCTTT.

The V and J genes are TRBV19 and TRBJ1-6, with a possible D match to TRBD1 (6 bases). The germline V gene has CDR1 LNHDA and CDR2 SQIVND (reference sequence). V lost 5 bases to trimming and J lost 9 bases, with 14 bases between them. This CDR3 has 14 residues. This chain's CDR3 is CASSVGQSGSPLHF. The DNA for the CDR3 is TGTGCCAGTAGTGTCGGACAGTCCGGTTCACCCCTCCACTTT. Drawing the rest from reference TRBV19 and TRBJ1-6, the complete variable domain is DGGITQSPKYLFRKEGQNVTLSCEQNLNHDAMYWYRQDPGQGLRLIYYSQIVNDFQKGDIAEGYSVSREKKESFPLTVTSAQKNPTAFYLCASSVGQSGSPLHFGNGTRLTVT.

This chain joins TRBV5-1 and TRBJ2-3, with 7 bases that match TRBD1. CDR1 and CDR2 from the germline V gene are SGHRS and YFSETQ. The CDR3 is made up of 15 amino acids. The V and J ends lost 4 bases and 6 bases, in that order; junction bases with no gene match: 11. The CDR3 loop is CASSEQQGSEDTQYF. CDR3 in DNA: TGCGCCAGCAGCGAACAACAGGGGAGTGAGGATACGCAGTATTTT.

The chain joins TRBV7-9 to TRBJ1-1; 7 nucleotides match TRBD1. Germline loops: CDR1 SEHNR, CDR2 FQNEAQ (reference sequence). This CDR3 region has 15 residues. Trimming took 2 bases from V and 1 from J; bases not matched to a gene: 4. The CDR3 region is CASSLYHRGNTEAFF. CDR3 nucleotides: TGTGCCAGCAGCTTATACCACAGGGGGAACACTGAAGCTTTCTTT.

The chain joins TRBV6-4 to TRBJ2-4; TRBD1 is a possible D gene (5 bases). CDR1 is MRHNA, CDR2 SNTAGT, per germline. The CDR3 totals 14 residues. The V end lost 7 bases, the J end lost 8 bases, and 18 bases lay between the germline ends. The CDR3 region is CASTQEAGSDIQYF. Written as DNA, the CDR3 is TGTGCCAGCACCCAAGAGGCAGGGTCAGACATTCAGTACTTC.

The chain recombines TRBV7-2 with TRBJ1-2, with D unclear. Deletions cut 6 bases from V and 6 bases from J, with 14 bases between. CDR1 is SGHTA, CDR2 FQGNSA, per germline. The CDR3 extends over 13 amino acids. DNA for the CDR3: TGTGCCAGCAGATTCTTGTCTCTACATGGCTACACCTTC. Translating it yields CASRFLSLHGYTF.

This clone was detected only a few times. The chain is built from TRBV9 and TRBJ1-5, with D tentatively TRBD1 (5 bases). The CDR3 length is 13 residues. Trimming removed 4 bases from V and 6 bases from J, with 11 bases in between. Germline-derived CDR1 and CDR2 are SGDLS and YYNGEE. Written as DNA, the CDR3 is TGTGCCAGCAGCCCAGGGTGGTCTCAGCCCCAGCATTTT. The encoded protein is CASSPGWSQPQHF.

The V and J genes are TRBV7-9 and TRBJ2-7; D gene uncertain. Germline V lookup: CDR1 SEHNR, CDR2 FQNEAQ (reference sequence). This CDR3 has 12 amino acids. Between the trimmed V and J ends, which lost 5 bases and 3 bases, there was a span of 8 bases. The CDR3 is CASSPLDYEQYF. CDR3 bases: TGTGCCAGCAGCCCATTAGACTACGAGCAGTACTTC.

The table lists this clone with a few counts. The chain is built from TRBV7-3 and TRBJ2-1, with D hard to call. This CDR3 has 14 amino acids. Germline assignment: CDR1 SGHTA and CDR2 FQGTGA. The V and J ends lost 1 base and 9 bases respectively, with 13 bases between them. The CDR3 here is CASSLNSLGTEQFF. For the CDR3, the DNA is TGTGCCAGCAGCTTAAATTCGCTAGGAACTGAGCAGTTCTTC.

The chain employs TRBV9 and TRBJ2-7, with 7 bases that match TRBD2. V was pared by 4 bases and J by 1 base, with 8 bases of the junction left unmatched. There are 15 residues in the CDR3. Germline loops: CDR1 SGDLS, CDR2 YYNGEE. The CDR3 reads CASSPRREGSYEQYF. CDR3 coding DNA: TGTGCCAGCAGCCCCCGGAGGGAGGGGTCCTACGAGCAGTACTTC.

The rearrangement joins TRBV5-1 to TRBJ1-2, with 10 nucleotides matching TRBD1. The V and J ends lost 4 bases and 8 bases, in that order; junction bases with no gene match: 8. The CDR3 has 14 residues. Germline V gives CDR1 SGHRS, CDR2 YFSETQ. The chain's CDR3 is CASSGGQGTLGYTF. The DNA of the CDR3 is TGCGCCAGCAGCGGGGGACAGGGGACCCTGGGCTACACCTTC.

The rearrangement joins TRBV18 to TRBJ2-5; possibly TRBD2 for D (6 bases). Germline CDR1 and CDR2: KGHSH and LQKENI. Trimming cost V 3 bases and J 5 bases, with 16 bases left between them. The CDR3 runs to 15 residues. The CDR3, as DNA: TGTGCCAGCTCACCCGGGACTCTCAGGAGGGAGACCCAGTACTTC. This encodes CASSPGTLRRETQYF.

This chain links TRBV5-1 with TRBJ1-6; no firm D call. The CDR3 length is 15 residues. Trimming removed 0 bases from V and 6 bases from J, with 10 bases in between. From germline, CDR1 is SGHRS and CDR2 YFSETQ. As DNA, the CDR3 is TGCGCCAGCAGCTTGGATCGAAGCGGTAATTCACCCCTCCACTTT. Its protein product is CASSLDRSGNSPLHF.

This chain joins TRBV4-1 and TRBJ2-2, with 9 nucleotides matching TRBD1. V trimming: 4 bases; J trimming: 2 bases; junction bases outside the gene matches: 8. The V gene's germline CDR1 is MGHRA and CDR2 YSYEKL. This CDR3 has 17 residues. In DNA form, the CDR3 reads TGCGCCAGCAGCCCACCACGGGGACAGGGTAACACCGGGGAGCTGTTTTTT. Its translation: CASSPPRGQGNTGELFF.

The rearrangement uses TRBV2 and TRBJ1-2; TRBD1 is a possible D gene (6 bases). The germline V and J ends were trimmed by 3 bases and 2 bases, with 7 bases remaining between them. Germline V gene sequence: CDR1 SNHLY, CDR2 FYNNEI. This CDR3 has 13 residues. DNA of the CDR3: TGTGCCAGCAGTGAGGGGACAAACTATGGCTACACCTTC. This encodes CASSEGTNYGYTF.

V is TRBV18 and J is TRBJ1-5; D is undetermined. This CDR3 is built from 15 residues. Per germline, CDR1 KGHSH and CDR2 LQKENI. Trimming cost V 3 bases and J 0 bases, with 9 bases left between them. The CDR3 is CASSPLSNSNQPQHF. CDR3 DNA: TGTGCCAGCTCACCCCTGAGTAATAGCAATCAGCCCCAGCATTTT.

The V gene is TRBV5-6, the J gene TRBJ1-6, with D maybe TRBD1 (6 bases). Germline V gives CDR1 SGHDT, CDR2 YYEEEE. The CDR3 has 13 amino acids. Trimming pared 5 bases from V and 4 bases from J, leaving 7 bases between. CDR3 coding DNA: TGTGCCAGCAGAGGGACATATAATTCACCCCTCCACTTT. Encoded protein: CASRGTYNSPLHF.

In this sample, this clone turned up a few times. The chain joins TRBV4-1 to TRBJ1-5; TRBD1 aligns across 7 bases. Per germline, CDR1 MGHRA and CDR2 YSYEKL. Trimming removed 4 bases from V and 7 bases from J; junction bases left unmatched: 10. The CDR3 is 15 residues long. The CDR3 spells CASSRTTGDGQPQHF. CDR3 bases: TGCGCCAGCAGCCGAACTACAGGGGACGGACAGCCCCAGCATTTT.

This rearrangement joins TRBV7-9 to TRBJ2-7; 7 bases are shared with TRBD2. V shed 5 bases, J shed 6 bases, and the junction held 7 bases outside the gene matches. Germline lookup yields CDR1 SEHNR and CDR2 FQNEAQ (reference sequence). The CDR3 covers 13 residues. CDR3 bases: TGTGCCAGCAGCGGTCCCGGGGGGAGCGAGCAGTACTTC. This sequence encodes CASSGPGGSEQYF.